A selection of T cell receptor beta chains follows, all from one sample in a study of post-analysis software for immune sequencing data. TCRdb ran MiXCR on the PCR reads and lists one entry per CDR3 protein. Of hundreds of thousands of distinct CDR3 sequences listed, more than 50% are singletons. Sequenced input: blood. Every receptor here comes from a girl between 2 and 10 years old with multiple sclerosis. Both conserved end residues are part of each CDR3. D genes are given only for firm matches. Clone size is not always given. Where it is, it says once, few, many or a class for expanded clones.

clone_size d_call j_call v_call cdr3_nt cdr3_aa
. TRBD2 TRBJ2-7 TRBV29-1 TGCAGCATCTTGGGGGGGAGGACCGACGAGCAGTACTTC CSILGGRTDEQYF
. TRBD2 TRBJ2-5 TRBV20-1 TGCAGTGCCGGTACCGGGACTAGCGGCCGACAGACCCAGTACTTC CSAGTGTSGRQTQYF
. . TRBJ2-1 TRBV5-4 TGTGCCAGCAGCTTGGAGGGACTGGTCTCCTACAATGAGCAGTTCTTC CASSLEGLVSYNEQFF
. TRBD1 TRBJ1-1 TRBV7-2 TGTGCCAGCAGCGGACAGGGACAGGGGAGTACTGAAGCTTTCTTT CASSGQGQGSTEAFF
few TRBD1 TRBJ2-7 TRBV6-2/TRBV6-3 TGTGCCAGCAGTTCGGACAGGGGCCCCTACGAGCAGTACTTC CASSSDRGPYEQYF
few TRBD1 TRBJ2-1 TRBV6-2/TRBV6-3 TGTGCCAGCAGCGAAGGACAGGAGTACAATGAGCAGTTCTTC CASSEGQEYNEQFF
. . TRBJ2-3 TRBV29-1 TGCAGCGTTGAAAGGAGGGGGCGGATTAACATTGATACGCAGTATTTT CSVERRGRINIDTQYF
once . TRBJ1-2 TRBV3-1 TGTGCCAGCAGCCCACTGGGCGGAGGGCGTGAGGGCTATGGCTACACCTTC CASSPLGGGREGYGYTF
. TRBD2 TRBJ2-2 TRBV7-2 TGTGCCAGCAGCTTAATTGGCGGGAGTCTTACCGGGGAGCTGTTTTTT CASSLIGGSLTGELFF
. TRBD1 TRBJ2-3 TRBV5-1 TGCGCCAGCAGCCCCTGGGGGACAGGGTACCCAGATACGCAGTATTTT CASSPWGTGYPDTQYF
few TRBD2 TRBJ2-4 TRBV6-1 TGTGCCAGCAGTGTGACTAGCGGATCCCCAGCCAAAAACATTCAGTACTTC CASSVTSGSPAKNIQYF
. . TRBJ2-3 TRBV10-3 TGTGCCATCAGTGATCGAGGGGATGAAGATACGCAGTATTTT CAISDRGDEDTQYF
. . TRBJ2-7 TRBV7-9 TGTGCCAGCAGCTTTACTAGCTGGGGGACGGGTGAGCAGTACTTC CASSFTSWGTGEQYF
few . TRBJ1-2 TRBV14 TGTGCCAGCAGCCTTGGATTCAACTATGGCTACACCTTC CASSLGFNYGYTF
. TRBD2 TRBJ2-3 TRBV6-2/TRBV6-3 TGTGCCAGCAGCCTCAGGACTAGCGGGTTTTCTGATACGCAGTATTTT CASSLRTSGFSDTQYF
. . TRBJ2-1 TRBV14 TGTGCCAGCAGCCTTTGGACAGCTCACAATGAGCAGTTCTTC CASSLWTAHNEQFF
. . TRBJ1-1 TRBV20-1 TGCAGTGCTAGAGATCCCACTCTGAACACTGAAGCTTTCTTT CSARDPTLNTEAFF
. . TRBJ2-1 TRBV5-1 TGCGCCAGCAGCTTGGACAGGGAGCAGTTCTTC CASSLDREQFF
. TRBD2 TRBJ2-1 TRBV3-1 TGTGCCAGCAGCATACTAGCGGGAGGTCGGGAGCAGTTCTTC CASSILAGGREQFF
. . TRBJ2-3 TRBV4-3 TGCGCCAGCAGCCAAGGCCCCACAGATACGCGGTATTTT CASSQGPTDTRYF
few TRBD1 TRBJ2-6 TRBV15 TGTGCCACCAGCAGCCAGGGGGCTGGGGCCAACGTCCTGACTTTC CATSSQGAGANVLTF
. TRBD2 TRBJ2-3 TRBV25-1 TGTGCCAGCAGCACCGGGACTAGGCACACAGATACGCAGTATTTT CASSTGTRHTDTQYF
. TRBD1 TRBJ1-1 TRBV27 TGTGCCAGCAGTTTATTCTTGGGGACAGGTGAAGCTTTCTTT CASSLFLGTGEAFF
. . TRBJ2-5 TRBV7-2 TGTGCCAGCAGGGGGTGGGGGGGCGAAGAGACCCAGTACTTC CASRGWGGEETQYF
. TRBD2 TRBJ2-7 TRBV27 TGTGCCAGCAAACCGAGACTAGCGGTCTCCTACGAGCAGTACTTC CASKPRLAVSYEQYF
. . TRBJ2-2 TRBV4-1 TGCGCCAGCAGCCAAGAAGCGGTTACCGGGGAGCTGTTTTTT CASSQEAVTGELFF
. TRBD2 TRBJ2-3 TRBV20-1 TGCAGTGCTAAACGGCGGGGGGGCACAGATACGCAGTATTTT CSAKRRGGTDTQYF
few . TRBJ1-2 TRBV4-1 TGCGCCAGCAGCAACTTACAGGGCGGGAGTAGAGGTGGCTACACCTTC CASSNLQGGSRGGYTF
. TRBD2 TRBJ2-1 TRBV28 TGTGCCAGCAATGGCGGGAGCTCCTACAATGAGCAGTTCTTC CASNGGSSYNEQFF
few . TRBJ2-5 TRBV11-1 TGTGCCAGCAGCTTACTCAGGGCGTCCCAAGAGACCCAGTACTTC CASSLLRASQETQYF
few . TRBJ2-1 TRBV6-6 TGTGCCAGCAGCGGAGGGACCTTCGAGCAGTTCTTC CASSGGTFEQFF
. . TRBJ2-2 TRBV29-1 TGCAGCGTGGACCAAAACACCGGGGAGCTGTTTTTT CSVDQNTGELFF
few . TRBJ2-3 TRBV5-1 TGCGCCAGCAGCTTGGCTCAGGAGGTGGATACGCAGTATTTT CASSLAQEVDTQYF
. TRBD2 TRBJ2-1 TRBV5-5 TGTGCCAGCAGCGACGGACTAGCGGACGAGAATGAGCAGTTCTTC CASSDGLADENEQFF
. TRBD1 TRBJ2-7 TRBV12-3/TRBV12-4 TGTGCCAGCAGCCACACCCACCGGACAGGGTGTCAAATAGGACTCGAGCAGTACTTC CASSHTHRTGCQIGLEQYF
. . TRBJ2-7 TRBV21-1 TGTGCCAGCCCTCCGGGACACCTCAAGGGCCACGAGCAGTACTTC CASPPGHLKGHEQYF
. TRBD2 TRBJ2-3 TRBV29-1 TGCAGCGTTGAATTAAGGGCTCCTAGCGGGGGAGGAGATACGCAGTATTTT CSVELRAPSGGGDTQYF
few TRBD1 TRBJ1-1 TRBV5-1 TGCGCCAGCAGCTGGGGGGCAGGGACAGCGAACACTGAAGCTTTCTTT CASSWGAGTANTEAFF
few . TRBJ2-5 TRBV5-6 TGTGCCAGCAGCTTCAGCGAGGGACCTTTCGGTCACGCCTTTCCCGAGGAGACCCAGTACTTC CASSFSEGPFGHAFPEETQYF
. TRBD1 TRBJ1-1 TRBV12-3/TRBV12-4 TGTGCCAGCAGTTGCACAGGGGAGGCCACTGAAGCTTTCTTT CASSCTGEATEAFF
. . TRBJ2-1 TRBV10-2 TGCGCCAGCAGTGAGCCTAACTTGTACAATGAGCAGTTCTTC CASSEPNLYNEQFF
. TRBD1 TRBJ1-5 TRBV6-1 TGTGCCAGCATACAGGGGGTTTTGAGCAATCAGCCCCAGCATTTT CASIQGVLSNQPQHF
. . TRBJ2-6 TRBV12-3/TRBV12-4 TGTGCCAACACACGGGGCTCTGGGGCCAACGTCCTGACTTTC CANTRGSGANVLTF